One sample yielded the 7 T cell receptor beta chains listed below, sequenced in a study of blood T cell repertoires in COVID-19. Clones were sequenced by immunoSEQ multiplex PCR, and TCRdb holds only the in-frame ones, with some missing. The sample contains over 85,000 clones, around 87% of which appear only once. Sequenced: peripheral blood. The source of these receptors is a male donor with acute or convalescent COVID-19.

This chain joins TRBV7-9 and TRBJ1-1, with D perhaps matching TRBD1 (5 bases). This CDR3 comprises 11 residues. The germline V and J ends were trimmed by 1 base and 14 bases, with 11 bases remaining between them. Germline lookup yields CDR1 SEHNR and CDR2 FQNEAQ (reference sequence). CDR3 sequence reads: CASSLVETVFF. The CDR3 DNA follows: TGTGCCAGCAGCTTAGTGGAGACAGTGTTCTTT.

V is TRBV5-1 and J is TRBJ1-4, with D perhaps TRBD1 (6 bases). Trimming took off 0 bases at V and 3 bases at J, with 6 bases between the two ends. The germline CDR1 and CDR2 sequences are SGHRS and YFSETQ. CDR3 length: 14 amino acids. CDR3 in amino acids: CASSLEGANEKLFF. The CDR3 DNA is TGCGCCAGCAGCTTGGAGGGGGCTAATGAAAAACTGTTTTTT.

This CDR3 reads CASSLGANQPQHF. CDR3 DNA sequence: TGTGCCAGCAGTTTGGGGGCCAATCAGCCCCAGCATTTT. The chain couples TRBV12-3 or TRBV12-4 to TRBJ1-5, with a tentative D call TRBD1 (6 bases). The CDR3 runs to 13 residues. V lost 3 bases, J lost 3 bases, and 6 bases lay in between.

V is TRBV27 and J is TRBJ2-1; TRBD1 matches 12 bases. V shed 4 bases and J 3 bases; nucleotides not matched to a gene: 7. There are 17 residues in the CDR3. Per the germline V gene, CDR1 is MNHEY and CDR2 is SMNVEV (reference sequence). The CDR3 DNA reads TGTGCCAGCAGTTATTCCGGGACAGGGGGCAGCTACAATGAGCAGTTCTTC. The encoded protein is CASSYSGTGGSYNEQFF.

This chain joins TRBV7-3 and TRBJ1-2, with D possibly TRBD1 on 5 matching bases. The CDR3 is 13 amino acids. From germline, CDR1 is SGHTA and CDR2 FQGTGA. Trimming shortened V by 2 bases and J by 4 bases, and 8 bases separated the two germline ends. This CDR3 is CASSLDSSYGYTF. Here the CDR3 DNA reads TGTGCCAGCAGCTTAGACAGCTCCTATGGCTACACCTTC.

This chain uses TRBV29-1 with TRBJ1-3; perhaps TRBD1 as D (5 bases). Germline CDR1 and CDR2: SQVTM and ANQGSEA. The CDR3 consists of 13 residues. V was clipped by 5 bases and J by 4 bases, with 12 bases between them. The CDR3 loop reads CSVRTGPGNTIYF. In DNA, the CDR3 is TGCAGCGTTCGCACAGGTCCGGGAAACACCATATATTTT.

V is TRBV19 and J is TRBJ1-1; 9 nucleotides align to TRBD1. This CDR3 comprises 13 residues. Trimming at V came to 6 bases and at J to 4 bases, leaving 3 bases not matched to a gene. The V gene's germline CDR1 is LNHDA and CDR2 SQIVND (reference sequence). Written as DNA, the CDR3 is TGTGCCAGTAGCCAGACAGGGGGCACTGAAGCTTTCTTT. It encodes CASSQTGGTEAFF.